What follows are 27 T cell receptor beta chains derived from one specimen sequenced in a study of shared clonotypes between healthy human individuals. Sequencing was performed with immunoSEQ multiplex PCR; in TCRdb, only in-frame clones are kept and a portion is missing. The table has a few hundred thousand clones, roughly 72% seen once. Sequenced input: PBMCs. Receptor source: a woman aged 40 to 55 in good health. Some clones in this sample may be carry-over from other donors' samples.

This chain connects TRBV14 to TRBJ1-2; tentatively, D is TRBD1 (5 bases). Trimming left V 3 bases short and J 8 bases short, with 22 bases between. Germline loops: CDR1 SGHDN, CDR2 FVKESK. The CDR3 is 16 amino acids. This CDR3 reads CASSQRVGGGLRGYTF. The CDR3 coding sequence is TGTGCCAGCAGCCAGCGGGTCGGGGGAGGACTACGAGGCTACACCTTC.

This clone appeared a few times. A far larger clone is off by one base, so a read error is likely. The identical CDR3 is also encoded by other nucleotide sequences in the sample. The gene calls are TRBV30 and TRBJ2-5, with D possibly being TRBD1 (5 bases). Germline V gene lookup returns CDR1 GTSNPN and CDR2 SVGIG (reference sequence). The CDR3 runs 14 residues. CDR3 sequence: CAWSRQIYQETQYF. The DNA of the CDR3 is TGTGCTTGGAGCCGACAGATCTACCAAGAGACCCAGTACTTC.

V and J are TRBV5-4 and TRBJ2-1, with D perhaps matching TRBD2 (7 bases). Per the germline V gene, CDR1 is SGHNT and CDR2 is YYREEE (reference sequence). This CDR3 spans 16 amino acids. V was pared by 2 bases and J by 5 bases, with 17 bases between. The CDR3 reads CASSFGGGGTNNEQFF. The CDR3 nucleotides are TGTGCCAGCAGCTTTGGGGGGGGCGGGACAAACAATGAGCAGTTCTTC.

The chain employs TRBV5-4 and TRBJ2-1; D is possibly TRBD2 (6 bases). Trimming shortened V by 0 bases and J by 8 bases, and 12 bases separated the two germline ends. CDR1 and CDR2 from the germline V gene are SGHNT and YYREEE (reference sequence). The CDR3 loop spans 14 amino acids. The CDR3 reads CASSLARELDEQFF. Written as DNA, the CDR3 is TGTGCCAGCAGCTTGGCCCGGGAGCTAGATGAGCAGTTCTTC.

A few counts support this clone. This rearrangement joins TRBV28 to TRBJ1-5, with D possibly being TRBD1 (6 bases). Trimming cost V 10 bases and J 5 bases, with 12 bases left between them. CDR3 size: 12 residues. Germline V lookup: CDR1 MDHEN, CDR2 SYDVKM. CDR3: CATNRDHQPQHF. As DNA, the CDR3 is TGTGCCACTAACAGGGACCATCAGCCCCAGCATTTT.

This clone was picked up one time. The rearrangement links TRBV18 to TRBJ2-7; unclear D gene. The CDR3 is made up of 14 amino acids. Trimming took off 2 bases at V and 1 base at J, with 9 bases between the two ends. The germline gives CDR1 KGHSH, CDR2 LQKENI. This CDR3 reads CASSPLTLSYEQYF. The CDR3 DNA follows: TGTGCCAGCTCACCATTAACGTTGTCCTACGAGCAGTACTTC. Complete variable domain (other parts from reference TRBV18 and TRBJ2-7): NAGVMQNPRHLVRRRGQEARLRCSPMKGHSHVYWYRQLPEEGLKFMVYLQKENIIDESGMPKERFSAEFPKEGPSILRIQQVVRGDSAAYFCASSPLTLSYEQYFGPGTRLTVT.

The chain links TRBV6-1 to TRBJ1-3; TRBD1 matches at 8 bases. The CDR3 is made up of 15 amino acids. Trimming at V came to 7 bases and at J to 0 bases, leaving 5 bases not matched to a gene. The germline CDR1 and CDR2 sequences are MNHNS and SASEGT. The DNA for the CDR3 is TGTGCCAGCAAGACAGGGGCCAACTCTGGAAACACCATATATTTT. This encodes CASKTGANSGNTIYF.

The chain uses TRBV10-2 and TRBJ2-5; 14 bases fit TRBD2. Germline V gene sequence: CDR1 WSHSY, CDR2 SAAADI. The CDR3 consists of 18 residues. The J segment lost 1 base and the V segment lost 6 bases, leaving 10 bases of the junction unmatched. The CDR3 bases are TGCGCCAGCAGGGAGACTAGCGGGAGGGCAACCCGCCAAGAGACCCAGTACTTC. This translates into CASRETSGRATRQETQYF.

The CDR3 DNA sequence: TGTGCCAGCAGCGTAGGTCCTCAGGGGTCCAATCAGCCCCAGCATTTT. Translation: CASSVGPQGSNQPQHF. V and J are TRBV9 and TRBJ1-5; TRBD1 is a possible D gene (6 bases). V was shortened by 0 bases and J by 3 bases, with 13 bases between the two germline ends. Germline loops: CDR1 SGDLS, CDR2 YYNGEE. This CDR3 contains 16 residues. Combining the CDR3 with reference TRBV9 and TRBJ1-5 gives the whole variable domain DSGVTQTPKHLITATGQRVTLRCSPRSGDLSVYWYQQSLDQGLQFLIQYYNGEERAKGNILERFSAQQFPDLHSELNLSSLELGDSALYFCASSVGPQGSNQPQHFGDGTRLSIL.

In the case of this clone: A far bigger clonotype differs at one base, so this is likely a read error. The chain is built from TRBV28 and TRBJ2-7, with D maybe TRBD1 (5 bases). CDR3 length: 14 residues. Between the trimmed V and J ends, which lost 2 bases and 3 bases, there was a span of 11 bases. CDR1 MDHEN and CDR2 SYDVKM come from the germline V gene. This CDR3 is CASSLRQGFYEQYF. The CDR3 bases are TGTGCCAGCAGTTTAAGGCAGGGCTTCTACGAGCAGTACTTC.

V and J are TRBV30 and TRBJ2-5, with TRBD1 matching 7 bases. The J call is doubtful: the DNA matches TRBJ2-7 better. Germline V CDR1 and CDR2: GTSNPN, SVGIG (reference sequence). This CDR3 region has 13 residues. DNA of the CDR3: TGTGCCTGGAGTGTTACAGGGGCCTACGAGCAGTACTTC. Translation gives CAWSVTGAYEQYF.

Here the CDR3 reads CASSPSLDEQYF. The CDR3 DNA sequence: TGTGCCAGCTCACCGTCACTCGACGAGCAGTACTTC. The chain couples TRBV18 to TRBJ2-7; D unresolved. Germline-derived CDR1 and CDR2 are KGHSH and LQKENI. The V end lost 3 bases, the J end lost 5 bases, and 8 bases lay between the germline ends. The CDR3 has 12 residues.

Turning to this clone: The junction does not match germline at one end; this may be a read error. The chain combines TRBV29-1 with TRBJ1-4; possible D gene TRBD1, 5 bases. The CDR3 is made up of 13 amino acids. Germline loops: CDR1 SQVTM, CDR2 ANQGSEA. CDR3 in DNA: TGCAGCGTTTGTGTAGGGGTGGGTGAAAAACCGTTTTTT. Its protein is CSVCVGVGEKPFF.

The J gene is TRBJ2-3, the V gene TRBV9, with 8 nucleotides matching TRBD1. With 0 bases clipped from V and 3 bases from J, the junction kept 9 bases outside the gene matches. Germline CDR1 is SGDLS and CDR2 is YYNGEE. This CDR3 comprises 17 residues. The CDR3 DNA sequence: TGTGCCAGCAGCGTAGCTTTGCAGGGGGCTTCTACAGATACGCAGTATTTT. Translated, it gives CASSVALQGASTDTQYF.

Regarding this clone: The same CDR3 also results from other DNA sequences found in this sample. V is TRBV18 and J is TRBJ1-5; a possible D gene is TRBD1 (6 bases). V was trimmed by 3 bases and J by 6 bases, leaving 9 bases between them. This CDR3 contains 13 residues. Germline CDR1 reads KGHSH; CDR2 reads LQKENI. CDR3: CASSPTGGQPQHF. CDR3 coding DNA: TGTGCCAGCTCACCGACAGGTGGTCAGCCCCAGCATTTT.

This clone appeared many times. The same CDR3 can be traced to other DNA sequences in this sample. The gene calls are TRBV30 and TRBJ1-2; weak D call: TRBD1 (6 bases). Germline loops: CDR1 GTSNPN, CDR2 SVGIG (reference sequence). The CDR3 is 12 amino acids. The V end lost 0 bases, the J end lost 5 bases, and 7 bases lay between the germline ends. CDR3 sequence reads: CAWSVGGYGYTF. For the CDR3, the DNA is TGTGCCTGGAGTGTAGGGGGTTATGGCTACACCTTC. The full variable domain, with the rest looked up from reference TRBV30 and TRBJ1-2, is SQTIHQWPATLVQPVGSPLSLECTVEGTSNPNLYWYRQAAGRGLQLLFYSVGIGQISSEVPQNLSASRPQDRQFILSSKKLLLSDSGFYLCAWSVGGYGYTFGSGTRLTVV.

This rearrangement joins TRBV7-2 to TRBJ2-5, with TRBD2 identical over 9 bases. V dropped 1 base and J dropped 0; count of bases not matched to a gene: 3. Germline V gives CDR1 SGHTA, CDR2 FQGNSA. The CDR3 has 16 residues. The CDR3 DNA follows: TGTGCCAGCAGCTTAGGACTAGCGGCGTACCAAGAGACCCAGTACTTC. This translates into CASSLGLAAYQETQYF.

The J gene is TRBJ2-7, the V gene TRBV19; D not certain. CDR1 and CDR2 from the germline V gene are LNHDA and SQIVND (reference sequence). This CDR3 is 16 amino acids long. The germline V and J ends were trimmed by 4 bases and 5 bases, with 21 bases remaining between them. CDR3 DNA sequence: TGTGCCAGTAGTACCCTCCCGGGCCCTGGTAGGAACGAGCAGTACTTC. This encodes CASSTLPGPGRNEQYF.

The chain combines TRBV7-7 with TRBJ2-5; D is unresolved. The V and J ends lost 1 base and 2 bases respectively, with 14 bases between them. Germline CDR1 and CDR2: SSHAT and FNYEAQ (reference sequence). This CDR3 spans 16 amino acids. The CDR3 is CASSLGPLGIQETQYF. As DNA, the CDR3 is TGTGCCAGCAGCTTAGGTCCCCTTGGGATACAAGAGACCCAGTACTTC. Combining the CDR3 with reference TRBV7-7 and TRBJ2-5 gives the whole variable domain GAGVSQSPRYKVTKRGQDVTLRCDPISSHATLYWYQQALGQGPEFLTYFNYEAQPDKSGLPSDRFSAERPEGSISTLTIQRTEQRDSAMYRCASSLGPLGIQETQYFGPGTRLLVL.

This clone has just a few counts. J is TRBJ1-2 and V is TRBV27, with D uncertain. Trimming cost V 0 bases and J 2 bases, with 7 bases left between them. The length of the CDR3 is 14 residues. Germline lookup yields CDR1 MNHEY and CDR2 SMNVEV (reference sequence). The CDR3 spells CASSLSPANYGYTF. The CDR3 DNA reads TGTGCCAGCAGTTTATCCCCAGCCAACTATGGCTACACCTTC.

This clone was counted a single time. The CDR3 bases are TGTGCCAGCAGTATCCCGGGACACCCCTCCGGGGAGCTGTTTTTT. Its translation: CASSIPGHPSGELFF. The chain employs TRBV27 and TRBJ2-2, with D tentatively TRBD1 (6 bases). The CDR3 sequence is 15 residues long. Trimming shortened V by 5 bases and J by 6 bases, and 16 bases separated the two germline ends. Germline-derived CDR1 and CDR2 are MNHEY and SMNVEV (reference sequence).

The chain joins TRBV11-2 to TRBJ1-1; 9 nucleotides agree with TRBD1. V was pared by 1 base and J by 5 bases, with 5 bases of the junction left unmatched. CDR3 length: 15 residues. The germline V gene encodes CDR1 SGHAT and CDR2 FQNNGV. Here the CDR3 DNA reads TGTGCCAGCAGCTTAGTAGACAGGGGGGTGACTGAAGCTTTCTTT. This gives the protein CASSLVDRGVTEAFF.

The CDR3 here is CASSLGPTNEQFF. The CDR3 DNA reads TGTGCCAGCAGCCTGGGACCAACGAATGAGCAGTTCTTC. This sequence joins TRBV7-3 and TRBJ2-1; D may match TRBD1 or TRBD2 (5 bases each). Trimming removed 5 bases from V and 7 bases from J, with 12 bases in between. Germline CDR1 SGHTA, CDR2 FQGTGA. This CDR3 contains 13 residues.

The J gene is TRBJ1-5, the V gene TRBV27, with TRBD1 identical over 7 bases. CDR1 and CDR2 (germline): MNHEY, SMNVEV (reference sequence). The CDR3 loop spans 15 amino acids. V lost 7 bases and J lost 4; bases outside the gene matches: 10. CDR3 residues: CASKPTGIRNQPQHF. The CDR3 DNA is TGTGCCAGCAAACCGACAGGGATCAGAAATCAGCCCCAGCATTTT.

This clone was counted a few times. The rearrangement uses TRBV28 and TRBJ1-2, with a possible D match to TRBD1 (5 bases). The germline V gene encodes CDR1 MDHEN and CDR2 SYDVKM. The V end was cut by 11 bases, the J end by 8 bases, with 21 bases between. This CDR3 has 13 amino acids. The CDR3 nucleotides are TGTGCCCTGCAAGACCCTCTAGGGGAGGGCTACACCTTC. Translating gives CALQDPLGEGYTF.

Only one count was recorded for this clone. The V call is TRBV2, the J call TRBJ1-5; 9 bases agree with TRBD1. With V trimmed by 7 bases and J by 6 bases, 10 bases remained unmatched. The CDR3 runs to 15 residues. Germline CDR1 SNHLY, CDR2 FYNNEI. The CDR3 DNA reads TGTGCCAGCACCGACTTGGGACAGGGTTTTCAGCCCCAGCATTTT. This codes for CASTDLGQGFQPQHF.

The gene calls are TRBV4-2 and TRBJ2-2; D is perhaps TRBD1 (5 bases). CDR1 and CDR2 from the germline V gene are LGHNA and YNFKEQ. The CDR3 has 15 residues. The ends were cut back, 1 base at V and 2 bases at J, with 8 bases in the middle. The CDR3 sequence: CASSQVQGNTGELFF. CDR3 DNA sequence: TGTGCCAGCAGCCAAGTTCAGGGAAACACCGGGGAGCTGTTTTTT.